This T cell receptor beta chain was identified in a study of blood T cell repertoires in COVID-19. Study at large: The United States, Italy and Spain provided the acute and convalescent COVID-19 samples. From T cells, B-cell-depleted T cells, or PBMCs came the material, which was cDNA or gDNA.

Individuals drawn from about 26 US areas were roughly 18 to 95 years old. This clone was picked up one time. Using immunoSEQ multiplex PCR, the repertoire was profiled, and TCRdb retains in-frame clones only, with some absent. The sample comprises about 190,000 clones, 60% to 80% of which are singletons, and roughly 17% rests with the top ten. The V gene's germline CDR1 is MNHEY and CDR2 SMNVEV (reference sequence). CDR3 size: 14 residues. The ends lost 7 bases at V and 7 bases at J; junction bases unmatched: 9. The chain has TRBV27 and TRBJ1-4; the match to TRBD1 covers 7 bases. The TCR was taken from a woman aged 45-60 years who had recovered from COVID-19. Sequences were obtained from PBMCs or T cells enriched from blood (not recorded which). In DNA form, the CDR3 reads TGTGCCAGCAAGGGTTGGCAGGGGGGTGAAAAACTGTTTTTT. Translating gives CASKGWQGGEKLFF. The full variable domain, its missing parts supplied by reference TRBV27 and TRBJ1-4, is EAQVTQNPRYLITVTGKKLTVTCSQNMNHEYMSWYRQDPGLGLRQIYYSMNVEVTDKGDVPEGYKVSRKEKRNFPLILESPSPNQTSLYFCASKGWQGGEKLFFGSGTQLSVL.